This T cell receptor (beta chain) was captured by sequencing in a study of T-cell reconstitution after alpha-beta-depleted transplantation in children. There are 16 residues in the CDR3. Trimming stripped 3 bases from V and 4 bases from J, with 18 bases between. Per the germline V gene, CDR1 is SGHVS and CDR2 is FQNEAQ. The TCRbeta library incorporated unique molecular identifiers. In TCRdb, the PCR reads were re-called with MiXCR into one record per CDR3 protein. Altogether about 78,000 distinct CDR3 sequences are present, 11% to 15% being singletons, with the ten largest covering 25% to 35%. Sequenced material: PBMCs, mostly from graft donor cells, taken 180 days after TCRalphabeta/CD19-depleted stem cell transplant. The receptor's source is a male patient under 10 years old who had a stem cell transplant for acute lymphoblastic leukemia, so the T cells may come from the graft donor. The rearrangement uses TRBV7-8 and TRBJ2-5; possible D gene TRBD2, 6 bases. The CDR3 here is CASSLLLGRDLETQYF. The CDR3 DNA follows: TGTGCCAGCAGCTTGTTACTAGGGCGGGATTTAGAGACCCAGTACTTC.